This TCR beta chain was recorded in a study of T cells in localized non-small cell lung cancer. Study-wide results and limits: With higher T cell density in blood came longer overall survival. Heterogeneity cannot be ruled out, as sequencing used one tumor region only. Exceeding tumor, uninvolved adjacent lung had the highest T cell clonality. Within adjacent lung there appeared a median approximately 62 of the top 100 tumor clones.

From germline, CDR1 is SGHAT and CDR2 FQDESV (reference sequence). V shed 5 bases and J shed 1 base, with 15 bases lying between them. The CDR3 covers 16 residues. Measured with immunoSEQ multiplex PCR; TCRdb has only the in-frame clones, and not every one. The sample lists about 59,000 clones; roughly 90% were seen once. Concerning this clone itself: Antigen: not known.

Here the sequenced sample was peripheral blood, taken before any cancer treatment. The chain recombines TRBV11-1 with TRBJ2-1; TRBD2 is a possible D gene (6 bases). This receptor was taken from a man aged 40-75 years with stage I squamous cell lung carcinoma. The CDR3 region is CASSPQEGRSYNEQFF. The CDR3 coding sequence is TGTGCCAGCAGCCCCCAGGAGGGAAGATCCTACAATGAGCAGTTCTTC.